Listed below are T cell receptor beta chains from one sample, sequenced in a study of T cell responses to AZD1222 COVID-19 vaccine. The repertoire was sequenced with immunoSEQ multiplex PCR; TCRdb's copy has only in-frame clones and lacks some. Of 130,000 to 150,000 clones listed, approximately 86% are singletons. Sequenced here: peripheral blood, sampled 28 days after the second dose of the MenACWY control vaccine. Every receptor here comes from an adult who received the MenACWY meningococcal vaccine as a control. The CDR3 runs from the conserved cysteine through the conserved F or W.

v_gene,len,CDR3aa
TRBV7-2,15,CASSLKRGMNQPQHF
TRBV7-2,14,CASSSSAVNYGYTF
TRBV6-2/TRBV6-3,15,CASSTAGGPSNEQFF
TRBV9,13,CASSVSGNTEAFF
TRBV2,15,CASSEEGSSYQPQHF
TRBV7-9,19,CASSNTGTSGATSYNEQFF
TRBV19,15,CASSVQGLRGDTQYF
TRBV19,15,CASSTLRQGSGELFF
TRBV9,13,CASSIGGGTEAFF
TRBV5-4,16,CASSLSQGAQNSPLHF
TRBV6-5,13,CASGFGGVYEQYF
TRBV30,12,CAWSDGVTEAFF
TRBV30,14,CAWSRQALNTEAFF
TRBV27,15,CASRTLAAVNTEAFF
TRBV5-4,15,CASSDMRVKGNTIYF
TRBV6-5,14,CASRTTGLAQPQHF
TRBV19,16,CASSFRLAGDTGELFF
TRBV7-6,16,CASSPGQGGWRTEAFF
TRBV19,15,CASTWPGQGGTEAFF
TRBV2,12,CASSVPPGYQFF
TRBV7-2,14,CASSSGPTNEKLFF
TRBV6-5,16,CASSYSSSAYSYEQYF
TRBV5-6,14,CASSFLGHHNEQFF
TRBV6-5,14,CASTSGVRNTEAFF
TRBV19,15,CASSSPGQGHYGYTF
TRBV10-3,13,CATTSGRDYEQYF
TRBV7-2,17,CASSYRLAGTGKNIQYF
TRBV7-2,13,CASSTTGATEAFF
TRBV3-1/TRBV3-2,13,CASTRQGEHEQYF
TRBV19,13,CASRVRANEKLFF
TRBV5-6,16,CASSLGSGTGGNIQYF
TRBV28,15,CASTKAGGTLDGYTF
TRBV30,14,CAWSVGRGGYGYTF
TRBV6-5,15,CASKVPGGFTDTQYF
TRBV3-1/TRBV3-2,20,CASSQEGLAGDHLTPHEQYF
TRBV29-1,12,CSVAGGGQPQHF
TRBV20-1,16,CSASGLGGGLQETQYF
TRBV7-3,15,CASSLTRQSTDTQYF
TRBV9,14,CASSVDLGNYGYTF
TRBV29-1,13,CSVEITDTNGYTF
TRBV4-3,18,CASSQDRGKGLSYNEQFF
TRBV6-2/TRBV6-3,16,CASSYWDGKGSGELFF
TRBV12-3/TRBV12-4,13,CASSLDVDYEQYF
TRBV4-3,15,CASSQLAGWANEQFF
TRBV5-1,14,CASSLDRSNSPLHF
TRBV30,14,CAWSSGGLGEKLFF
TRBV6-5,12,CVRGGVTDTQYF
TRBV18,17,CASSAHPINSGAYGYTF
TRBV4-3,14,CASSQFSGAAEQFF
TRBV4-1,17,CASSHAGQGVRSTEAFF
TRBV19,15,CASSISGEGSTEAFF
TRBV2,14,CASSYGGVSGEQYF